The 32 T cell receptor beta chains in this list originate from one sample, sequenced in a study of CD4 and CD8 cells across lung adenocarcinoma regions. TCRdb called the PCR reads again in MiXCR, with one record for every CDR3 protein. The table lists 7,500 to 8,500 distinct CDR3 sequences, roughly 40% of them singletons, with around a third in the top ten. What was sequenced was CD4+ T cells from the margin of a lung tumor. Receptor source: a male donor with lung adenocarcinoma. The CD4 and CD8 labels of this study may be unreliable.

This clonotype is a singleton in its sample. One end of the junction varies from germline; a read error may be responsible. This chain links TRBV7-2 with TRBJ2-1; 9 nucleotides align to TRBD2. The CDR3 has 15 amino acids. Germline CDR1 is SGHTA and CDR2 is FQGNSA. The CDR3: CASSRAGGDYNELFF. In nucleotides, the CDR3 is TGTGCCAGCAGTCGAGCGGGGGGAGACTACAATGAGCTGTTTTTC.

This clonotype was counted only a few times. V gene TRBV11-2 combines with J gene TRBJ2-5; D is unresolved. Trimming cost V 1 base and J 5 bases, with 5 bases left between them. From germline, CDR1 is SGHAT and CDR2 FQNNGV. This CDR3 is built from 12 residues. The CDR3 protein is CASSLGWETQYF. CDR3 nucleotides: TGTGCCAGCAGCTTAGGCTGGGAGACCCAGTACTTC.

This clonotype was observed many times. The V and J genes are TRBV6-1 and TRBJ2-5; 8 nucleotides align to TRBD2. This CDR3 spans 19 amino acids. Trimming took 9 bases from V and 5 from J; bases not matched to a gene: 26. Germline values: CDR1 MNHNS, CDR2 SASEGT. The CDR3: CARGGGGRGARLWGETQYF. The CDR3 DNA reads TGTGCCAGGGGGGGGGGGGGGCGGGGGGCACGTCTGTGGGGCGAGACCCAGTACTTC.

V gene TRBV10-1 combines with J gene TRBJ2-1; 8 positions match TRBD2. Germline V gene data show CDR1 as WNHNN and CDR2 as SYGVQD (reference sequence). After removal of 4 bases from V and 9 bases from J, the junction contained 11 bases not matched to a gene. The CDR3 sequence is 15 residues long. The CDR3 region has the DNA TGCGCCAGCAGTGTTCGGGGGGGGAGGGGGGGTGAGCAGTTCTTC. Encoded protein: CASSVRGGRGGEQFF.

This clonotype has a count of ten or more. V usage is TRBV7-8 and J usage is TRBJ2-1; D gene unclear. Germline assignment: CDR1 SGHVS and CDR2 FQNEAQ. The CDR3 contains 13 residues. V lost 6 bases, J lost 3 bases, and 9 bases lay in between. The CDR3 region is CASSTSLYNEQFF. CDR3 sequence (DNA): TGTGCCAGCAGTACCAGTCTCTACAATGAGCAGTTCTTC.

This clonotype was picked up a small number of times. J is TRBJ2-1 and V is TRBV6-1; D may be TRBD2 (6 bases). This CDR3 has 15 residues. V lost 7 bases, J lost 10 bases, and 23 bases lay in between. Looked up from germline, CDR1 is MNHNS and CDR2 is SASEGT. CDR3 residues: CASKLDPGTVYEQFF. CDR3 in DNA: TGTGCCAGCAAGCTAGACCCCGGGACTGTATACGAGCAGTTCTTC.

This clonotype was counted a single time. The chain couples TRBV27 to TRBJ2-3; the match to TRBD2 covers 10 bases. CDR3 length: 19 residues. J gave up 12 bases and V 8 bases, and 29 bases lay outside the gene matches. Germline assignment: CDR1 MNHEY and CDR2 SMNVEV (reference sequence). This CDR3 is CASRPGGLAASRDPETQYF. The CDR3, as DNA: TGTGCCAGCCGCCCTGGAGGACTAGCGGCATCCAGGGACCCAGAGACCCAGTATTTT.

This clonotype came up many times. V is TRBV6-1 and J is TRBJ1-2; 7 bases agree with TRBD1. Trimming took 7 bases from V and 4 from J; bases not matched to a gene: 9. The CDR3 covers 14 residues. Germline V gene data show CDR1 as MNHNS and CDR2 as SASEGT. The CDR3 loop reads CASTREGGSYGYTF. The CDR3 DNA follows: TGTGCCAGCACTAGAGAAGGGGGCAGCTATGGCTACACCTTC.

This clonotype was seen a handful of times. The chain links TRBV6-4 to TRBJ2-2, with TRBD2 identical over 11 bases. This CDR3 is 14 amino acids long. Germline lookup yields CDR1 MRHNA and CDR2 SNTAGT. The V segment lost 6 bases and the J segment 3 bases; nucleotides outside the gene matches: 0. This CDR3 reads CASRTSGDTGELFF. In DNA form, the CDR3 reads TGTGCCAGCAGGACTAGCGGGGACACCGGGGAGCTGTTTTTT.

This chain links TRBV25-1 with TRBJ2-1, with 9 bases aligning to TRBD2. The CDR3 covers 16 residues. Germline values: CDR1 MGHDK, CDR2 SYGVNS. The trim removed 3 bases at V and 6 bases at J, leaving 9 bases unmatched. The CDR3 DNA sequence: TGTGCCAGCAGTGACCCCCAGCGGGGGGCTCTCAATGAGCAGTTCTTC. Protein product: CASSDPQRGALNEQFF.

There are many counts of this clonotype. The V and J genes are TRBV27 and TRBJ2-5; D is unclear. CDR1 and CDR2 from the germline V gene are MNHEY and SMNVEV (reference sequence). V was shortened by 10 bases and J by 1 base, with 13 bases between the two germline ends. CDR3 length: 13 residues. CDR3 region: CATRRAGQETQYF. In nucleotides, the CDR3 is TGTGCCACCAGGCGTGCCGGCCAAGAGACCCAGTACTTC.

The chain links TRBV7-2 to TRBJ2-1; D not certain. V lost 3 bases, J lost 7 bases, and 13 bases lay in between. This CDR3 comprises 14 residues. Germline CDR1 is SGHTA and CDR2 is FQGNSA. The chain's CDR3 is CASSFYNSPNEQFF. CDR3 DNA: TGTGCCAGCAGCTTCTACAATAGCCCGAATGAGCAGTTCTTC. Drawing the rest from reference TRBV7-2 and TRBJ2-1, the complete variable domain is GAGVSQSPSNKVTEKGKDVELRCDPISGHTALYWYRQSLGQGLEFLIYFQGNSAPDKSGLPSDRFSAERTGGSVSTLTIQRTQQEDSAVYLCASSFYNSPNEQFFGPGTRLTVL.

The V call is TRBV6-1, the J call TRBJ2-3, with unresolved D. Germline V CDR1 and CDR2: MNHNS, SASEGT. V lost 2 bases and J lost 9, with 15 bases in between. CDR3 length: 14 residues. The CDR3: CASSELPSKNTQYF. The CDR3 DNA reads as TGTGCCAGCAGTGAACTCCCCAGCAAAAACACGCAGTATTTT.

The chain links TRBV12-3 or TRBV12-4 to TRBJ2-3, with 9 bases that match TRBD2. The J call could be wrong; TRBJ2-5 is a better fit for the DNA end. The CDR3 consists of 15 residues. The CDR3 loop reads CASRTRGGADETQYF. The CDR3 DNA is TGTGCCAGCAGGACTCGCGGGGGGGCCGACGAGACCCAGTACTTC.

On this clonotype itself: Relative to the germline gene, one junction end is altered; a read error may explain this. V is TRBV6-1 and J is TRBJ2-3; the match to TRBD1 covers 9 bases. The CDR3 extends over 14 amino acids. The germline V gene has CDR1 MNHNS and CDR2 SASEGT. In DNA form, the CDR3 reads TGTGCCAGCAGTGGGGACAGGGTCCAAGAGACCCAGTATTTC. Protein sequence: CASSGDRVQETQYF.

CDR3 region: CASSYTTGDDSPLHF. As DNA, the CDR3 is TGTGCCAGCAGTTACACGACAGGGGACGATTCACCCCTCCACTTT. V usage is TRBV6-5 and J usage is TRBJ1-6, with 8 bases fitting TRBD1. The V and J ends lost 2 bases and 8 bases, in that order; junction bases with no gene match: 5. Germline loops: CDR1 MNHEY, CDR2 SVGAGI. The CDR3 is made up of 15 amino acids.

This chain links TRBV27 with TRBJ2-3, with 9 bases matching TRBD2. The J call is uncertain, as TRBJ2-7 better fits the DNA end. Germline CDR1 is MNHEY and CDR2 is SMNVEV (reference sequence). The CDR3 has 19 residues. CDR3 coding DNA: TGTGCCAGCAGAGCCACGGGGCTAGCGGGACTGTCTACCAAAAATACGCAGTACTTC. This sequence encodes CASRATGLAGLSTKNTQYF.

About this clonotype itself: This CDR3 is missing its conserved last phenylalanine or tryptophan, likely due to a read error. This CDR3 is CASSYRAQRTQYL. Here the CDR3 DNA reads TGTGCCAGCAGTTACAGGGCCCAACGCACTCAGTATCTC. This sequence joins TRBV6-5 and TRBJ2-3; D unresolved. From germline, CDR1 is MNHEY and CDR2 SVGAGI. CDR3 length: 13 amino acids. V lost 2 bases to trimming and J lost 12 bases, with 15 bases between them.

Details on this clonotype: At one of its ends the junction is not consistent with the germline gene, which may arise from a read error. V is TRBV7-2 and J is TRBJ2-2; weak D call: TRBD1 (6 bases). The DNA end lines up better with TRBJ2-3; the J call may be wrong. Per the germline V gene, CDR1 is SGHTA and CDR2 is FQGNSA. The length of the CDR3 is 18 residues. CDR3 nucleotide sequence: TGTGCCAGCAGCCTCCAGGGGCTTAAGTCCGCGAGCACAGAGACGCAGTATTTT. Amino acid sequence: CASSLQGLKSASTETQYF.

The chain has TRBV6-2 or TRBV6-3 and TRBJ2-3; no firm D call. CDR3 size: 13 residues. Germline V gene data show CDR1 as MNHEY and CDR2 as SVGEGT. V lost 2 bases and J lost 2, with 5 bases in between. CDR3 bases: TGTGCCAGCAGTTACAGGGACACAGATACGCAGTATTTT. Translating it yields CASSYRDTDTQYF.

In this sample, this clonotype turned up many times. This may stem from a read error, because a much larger clone lies one nucleotide away. CDR3 protein: CASSPSTGSHEQFF. The CDR3 DNA follows: TGTGCCAGCAGCCCCTCGACAGGTTCCCACGAGCAGTTCTTC. The rearrangement links TRBV7-2 to TRBJ2-1, with a possible D match to TRBD1 (6 bases). Trimming took off 5 bases at V and 10 bases at J, with 18 bases between the two ends. The CDR3 spans 14 residues. The germline V gene has CDR1 SGHTA and CDR2 FQGNSA.

With respect to this clonotype: The conserved final phenylalanine or tryptophan is absent from the CDR3, which likely points to a read error. No DNA is shown, since the ends of the CDR3 on it are uncertain; the CDR3 is the one TCRdb lists. J is TRBJ2-1 and V is TRBV18; TRBD2 is the table's D call and was not checked against the DNA. Germline CDR1 reads KGHSH; CDR2 reads LQKENI. The CDR3 contains 11 residues when both ends are counted. CDR3 residues: CAQLTRSPSPP.

V usage is TRBV27 and J usage is TRBJ2-3; D uncertain. The CDR3 covers 15 residues. V was cut by 7 bases and J by 7 bases, with 21 bases left in between. Per germline, CDR1 MNHEY and CDR2 SMNVEV (reference sequence). CDR3 protein: CASKPGVGVKNTQYF. In DNA, the CDR3 is TGTGCCAGCAAACCTGGCGTTGGAGTTAAGAATACGCAGTATTTT.

Concerning this clonotype: Germline and junction disagree at one end, which may indicate a read error. This sequence joins TRBV27 and TRBJ2-3; 11 bases map to TRBD2. The CDR3 covers 15 residues. Germline CDR1 reads MNHEY; CDR2 reads SMNVEV (reference sequence). The CDR3 loop reads CASSPGTSGRAPQYF. CDR3 DNA: TGTGCCAGCAGTCCCGGGACTAGCGGCCGGGCGCCGCAGTACTTT.

This clonotype was found many times. V is TRBV27 and J is TRBJ2-2; TRBD2 aligns across 10 bases. The V and J ends lost 4 bases and 7 bases, in that order; junction bases with no gene match: 12. The CDR3 length is 17 residues. CDR1 is MNHEY, CDR2 SMNVEV, per germline (reference sequence). The CDR3 DNA is TGTGCCAGCAGTTCCCCCTCTAGCGGGGGACAAGACGGGGAGCTGTTTTTT. This codes for CASSSPSSGGQDGELFF.

Points on this clonotype: At one end, the junction sequence differs from germline, possibly due to a read error. V usage is TRBV27 and J usage is TRBJ2-5, with 9 bases fitting TRBD2. The germline CDR1 and CDR2 sequences are MNHEY and SMNVEV (reference sequence). The CDR3 spans 17 residues. CDR3 region: CASRSVGLARAPETQYF. The CDR3 coding sequence is TGTGCCAGCAGATCCGTAGGACTAGCGCGGGCCCCAGAGACCCAGTACTTT.

The chain employs TRBV4-1 and TRBJ2-3; TRBD2 aligns across 9 bases. CDR1 and CDR2 (germline): MGHRA, YSYEKL. The CDR3 has 17 amino acids. Unmatched junction bases numbered 9, after V lost 0 bases and J lost 5 bases. The CDR3 sequence is CASSQDPAGGLIDTQYF. The CDR3 DNA sequence: TGCGCCAGCAGCCAAGACCCTGCGGGGGGGCTTATAGATACGCAGTATTTT.

In this sample, this clonotype is medium-sized. The V gene is TRBV6-5, the J gene TRBJ2-1; D call uncertain. Germline CDR1 reads MNHEY; CDR2 reads SVGAGI. Trimming took 6 bases from V and 3 from J, leaving 9 bases between them. This CDR3 comprises 13 residues. CDR3 sequence (DNA): TGTGCCAGCAGCAATATCAACTACAATGAGCAGTTCTTC. The encoded protein is CASSNINYNEQFF.

By sample fraction, this clonotype is medium-sized. The J gene is TRBJ2-5, the V gene TRBV6-5; D uncertain. The CDR3 loop spans 13 amino acids. With 4 bases removed from V and 1 base from J, the gap between germline ends came to 7 bases. Germline V lookup: CDR1 MNHEY, CDR2 SVGAGI. CDR3 sequence reads: CASSSEIQETQYF. DNA for the CDR3: TGTGCCAGCAGTTCCGAGATCCAAGAGACCCAGTACTTC.

This clonotype was seen many times. The genes are TRBV6-1 and TRBJ2-7; 12 positions agree with TRBD1. CDR3 length equals 15 residues. CDR1 is MNHNS and CDR2 is SASEGT in the germline V gene. J was trimmed by 5 bases and V by 6 bases; bases with no gene match: 8. The DNA of the CDR3 is TGTGCCAGCAGCCTCACGGGACAGGGGGCCGACGAGCAGTACTTC. Translation gives CASSLTGQGADEQYF.

The DNA of the CDR3 is TGTGCCAGCACCCAGTCCGCGGAGTTTAGTGGCTACACCTTC. Translation gives CASTQSAEFSGYTF. The chain has TRBV6-1 and TRBJ1-2; D is uncertain. The CDR3 extends over 14 amino acids. The ends were cut back, 7 bases at V and 7 bases at J, with 19 bases in the middle. CDR1 and CDR2 (germline): MNHNS, SASEGT.

This chain joins TRBV6-5 and TRBJ2-3, with a possible D match to TRBD2 (6 bases). V was clipped by 2 bases and J by 0 bases, with 9 bases between them. This CDR3 has 15 residues. Germline loops: CDR1 MNHEY, CDR2 SVGAGI. In DNA form, the CDR3 reads TGTGCCAGCAGTTACCCTAGCGTTAGCACAGATACGCAGTATTTT. Encoded protein: CASSYPSVSTDTQYF.